This passage covers 17 T cell receptor beta chains from one sample sequenced in a study of radiation and T cells in renal cell carcinoma. Sequenced by immunoSEQ multiplex PCR; TCRdb stores in-frame clones only, minus some. This table has about 150,000 clones, around 90% appearing once. Regarding time point: baseline pretreatment blood. Treatment meaning: 15 Gy SBRT to primary tumor, nephrectomy 4 weeks later. The sample here was blood, taken from a patient whose treatment included radiotherapy and nephrectomy. The receptor set was obtained from a woman in her 70s with renal cell carcinoma.

This clone was recorded only once. The V and J genes are TRBV5-8 and TRBJ2-3; 11 nucleotides line up with TRBD2. This CDR3 is 19 amino acids long. The trim removed 2 bases at V and 6 bases at J, leaving 17 bases unmatched. Germline CDR1 SGHTS, CDR2 YDEGEE. The chain's CDR3 is CASSLPTSGGPSVWDTQYF. The CDR3 DNA follows: TGTGCCAGCAGCTTACCTACTAGCGGGGGACCTAGCGTCTGGGATACGCAGTATTTT.

There are a few counts of this clone. The rearrangement uses TRBV19 and TRBJ1-1; 7 bases agree with TRBD1. CDR1 and CDR2 (germline): LNHDA, SQIVND (reference sequence). Trimming at V came to 3 bases and at J to 4 bases, leaving 8 bases not matched to a gene. The CDR3 spans 15 residues. DNA of the CDR3: TGTGCCAGTAGTATGAAACAGGGGATTGTCACTGAAGCTTTCTTT. Protein product: CASSMKQGIVTEAFF.

J is TRBJ2-3 and V is TRBV9, with 7 positions matching TRBD2. The CDR3 consists of 16 residues. Germline V lookup: CDR1 SGDLS, CDR2 YYNGEE. V lost 4 bases, J lost 2 bases, and 10 bases stayed unmatched. CDR3 bases: TGTGCCAGCAGCCCCAGGGTAGCGGGCCCCACAGATACGCAGTATTTT. It translates to CASSPRVAGPTDTQYF. Based on the CDR3 plus reference TRBV9 and TRBJ2-3, the full variable domain is DSGVTQTPKHLITATGQRVTLRCSPRSGDLSVYWYQQSLDQGLQFLIQYYNGEERAKGNILERFSAQQFPDLHSELNLSSLELGDSALYFCASSPRVAGPTDTQYFGPGTRLTVL.

The chain combines TRBV27 with TRBJ1-1, with no clear D. Trimming removed 2 bases from V and 8 bases from J, with 12 bases in between. This CDR3 comprises 13 residues. Germline CDR1 reads MNHEY; CDR2 reads SMNVEV (reference sequence). Here the CDR3 reads CASSLMSRKEAFF. In nucleotides, the CDR3 is TGTGCCAGCAGTTTAATGTCTAGGAAAGAAGCTTTCTTT.

CDR3 sequence reads: CASSVDPAGGDTQYF. CDR3 sequence (DNA): TGTGCCAGCAGCGTAGATCCAGCGGGGGGAGATACGCAGTATTTT. V is TRBV9 and J is TRBJ2-3, with 9 bases identical to TRBD2. The CDR3 is made up of 15 amino acids. CDR1 and CDR2 from the germline V gene are SGDLS and YYNGEE. V was pared by 0 bases and J by 5 bases, with 4 bases of the junction left unmatched.

This clone has a handful of counts. V and J are TRBV19 and TRBJ1-5, with D perhaps matching TRBD1 (5 bases). The germline gives CDR1 LNHDA, CDR2 SQIVND (reference sequence). The CDR3 is made up of 15 amino acids. The V and J ends lost 6 bases and 0 bases respectively, with 12 bases between them. The CDR3 DNA is TGTGCCAGTAGCCTGACGGGACTTAGCAATCAGCCCCAGCATTTT. This translates into CASSLTGLSNQPQHF.

The V gene is TRBV20-1, the J gene TRBJ2-1, with 10 nucleotides matching TRBD1. Germline CDR1 DFQATT, CDR2 SNEGSKA (reference sequence). This CDR3 region has 11 residues. Germline trimming cut 8 bases from V and 9 bases from J; bases unmatched to any gene: 4. CDR3 sequence (DNA): TGCAGTACGGGACAGGGGTTTGAGCAGTTCTTC. Its protein product is CSTGQGFEQFF.

The chain joins TRBV10-3 to TRBJ2-1; the match to TRBD1 covers 8 bases. Germline CDR1 is ENHRY and CDR2 is SYGVKD. This CDR3 is built from 15 residues. The ends lost 5 bases at V and 4 bases at J; junction bases unmatched: 7. CDR3 sequence reads: CAISKDRELYNEQFF. CDR3 bases: TGTGCCATCAGTAAGGACAGGGAACTTTACAATGAGCAGTTCTTC.

V and J are TRBV2 and TRBJ2-5; maybe TRBD2 (5 bases). The V gene lost 4 bases and the J gene lost 14 bases, with 14 bases spanning the gap. The CDR3 is made up of 11 amino acids. Germline-derived CDR1 and CDR2 are SNHLY and FYNNEI. In DNA form, the CDR3 reads TGTGCCAGCAGTGCGAGGACTCCATTCTACTTC. Residues: CASSARTPFYF.

The chain combines TRBV6-1 with TRBJ2-3; no definite D call. The V gene's germline CDR1 is MNHNS and CDR2 SASEGT. V was cut by 7 bases and J by 6 bases, with 14 bases left in between. The CDR3 is made up of 13 amino acids. CDR3 amino acids: CASTFVTDDTQYF. The CDR3 DNA sequence: TGTGCCAGCACCTTCGTGACGGACGATACGCAGTATTTT.

This clone was seen only a few times. This chain connects TRBV6-5 to TRBJ1-5, with 11 positions matching TRBD1. V dropped 6 bases and J dropped 4; count of bases not matched to a gene: 5. Germline CDR1 and CDR2: MNHEY and SVGAGI. This CDR3 spans 15 amino acids. This CDR3 reads CASSLGQGANQPQHF. The CDR3 DNA reads TGTGCCAGCAGCCTCGGACAGGGGGCAAATCAGCCCCAGCATTTT.

J is TRBJ2-2 and V is TRBV9; 12 bases are shared with TRBD2. V gave up 0 bases and J gave up 0 bases; unmatched junction bases: 6. The CDR3 is 19 amino acids. Germline CDR1 and CDR2: SGDLS and YYNGEE. The CDR3 loop reads CASSVELAGGPANTGELFF. The DNA of the CDR3 is TGTGCCAGCAGCGTAGAACTAGCGGGGGGCCCCGCGAACACCGGGGAGCTGTTTTTT.

This chain links TRBV4-2 with TRBJ1-1, with TRBD1 identical over 7 bases. J was trimmed by 5 bases and V by 4 bases; bases with no gene match: 7. The CDR3 runs 14 residues. Germline lookup yields CDR1 LGHNA and CDR2 YNFKEQ. CDR3 coding DNA: TGTGCCAGCAGCCTAACGACAGGGTGGACTGAAGCTTTCTTT. Its translation is CASSLTTGWTEAFF.

The chain has TRBV20-1 and TRBJ1-5; D not resolved. Deletions cut 0 bases from V and 7 bases from J, with 4 bases between. The CDR3 spans 11 residues. Germline V gene lookup returns CDR1 DFQATT and CDR2 SNEGSKA (reference sequence). As DNA, the CDR3 is TGCAGTGCTAGAGAGGACCAGCCCCAGCATTTT. Translating it yields CSAREDQPQHF.

This clone was observed a single time. The chain links TRBV28 to TRBJ2-1, with D unresolved. The CDR3 runs 11 residues. Per the germline V gene, CDR1 is MDHEN and CDR2 is SYDVKM. Trimming took 3 bases from V and 7 from J, leaving 4 bases between them. In nucleotides, the CDR3 is TGTGCCAGCAGTTTTTTGAATGAGCAGTTCTTC. It encodes CASSFLNEQFF.

This clone was seen more than once but under ten times. The V call is TRBV19, the J call TRBJ2-5; a weak D match, TRBD2 (7 bases). Germline assignment: CDR1 LNHDA and CDR2 SQIVND (reference sequence). The CDR3 is made up of 13 amino acids. Trimming removed 8 bases at V and 3 bases at J, with 13 bases between. The CDR3 sequence is CASGRGNKETQYF. The CDR3 DNA sequence: TGTGCCAGTGGGAGGGGGAACAAAGAGACCCAGTACTTC.

V is TRBV6-6 and J is TRBJ1-1; a possible D gene is TRBD1 (6 bases). The CDR3 has 15 amino acids. V dropped 7 bases and J dropped 1 base, with 16 bases sitting between them. CDR1 and CDR2 from the germline V gene are MNHNY and SVGAGI (reference sequence). The DNA for the CDR3 is TGTGCCAGCACTCCTAAGGGGGGGCGGAACACTGAAGCTTTCTTT. Its translation: CASTPKGGRNTEAFF.